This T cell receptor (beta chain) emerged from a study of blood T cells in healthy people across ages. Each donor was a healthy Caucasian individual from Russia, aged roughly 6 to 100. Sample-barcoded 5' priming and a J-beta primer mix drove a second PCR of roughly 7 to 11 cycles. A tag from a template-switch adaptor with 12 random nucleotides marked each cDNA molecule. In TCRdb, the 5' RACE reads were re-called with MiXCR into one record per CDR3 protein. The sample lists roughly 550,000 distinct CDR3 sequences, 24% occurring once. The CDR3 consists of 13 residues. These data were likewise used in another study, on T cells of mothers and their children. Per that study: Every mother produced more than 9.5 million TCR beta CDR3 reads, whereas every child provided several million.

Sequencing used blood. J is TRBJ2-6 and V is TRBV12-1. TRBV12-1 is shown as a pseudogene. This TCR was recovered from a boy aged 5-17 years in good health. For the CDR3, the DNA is TGTGCCAGCAGCTCGATGGGGGCCAACGTCCTGACTTTC. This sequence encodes CASSSMGANVLTF.